This record concerns one T cell receptor beta chain sequence. This clonotype has just one count. Its binding antigen is unknown. The junction departs from the called germline gene at one end, perhaps through a read error. Taken from the germline V gene, the CDR1 and CDR2 loops are SGHTA and FQGNSA. The CDR3 has 13 amino acids, counting the end cysteine and phenylalanine. The entry retains the CDR3 DNA only, 39 bases that are in frame from base 1. The data were obtained in a study of T cells in Graves' hyperthyroidism and ophthalmopathy (dated by TCRdb to between 2018 and 2021). About the study as a whole: Peripheral blood samples were taken at initial diagnosis, before any treatment was given. To identify distinguishing TCR V-J signatures, a discovery cohort of some 99 patients was used, comprising 43 with Graves' ophthalmopathy and around 60 with stable Graves' hyperthyroidism. Prospective prediction of ophthalmopathy was tested in an independent validation cohort of fewer than 20 hyperthyroidism patients and approximately 17 patients who later progressed to ophthalmopathy. For training and testing, the roughly 100 patients in the discovery cohort were randomly divided in a 7:3 ratio. Thyroid tissue and blood T-cell repertoires from six or seven Graves' hyperthyroidism patients were also compared in the study. Once sampling was done, hyperthyroidism patients were given methimazole at a starting dose of 30 mg daily, whereas ophthalmopathy patients were given high-dose intravenous methylprednisolone. TCR Vbeta CDR3 sequencing of some 140 peripheral blood samples (43 ophthalmopathy, 70 to 85 hyperthyroidism and some 17 progressor patients) is reported in the paper.

The TCR beta CDR3 regions were amplified from RNA transcripts. A first-round RT-PCR of the TCR CDR3 used the HTBI primer set with the Qiagen OneStep RT-PCR kit. The libraries were constructed in a second round of multiplex PCR and then size-selected and purified. Paired-end sequencing of the libraries was performed with 100 bp reads on an Illumina HiSeq2000. As for how the authors treated the data: Raw data were processed with SOAPnuke, discarding reads with adapters, uncalled bases, mean Phred below 15, or no exact constant-primer or identifier match. COPE v1.2.5 was used to merge the high-quality paired reads, and each unique nucleotide sequence was defined as a clonotype. MiTCR v1.1 was used to align clonotypes to the IMGT TRBV, TRBD and TRBJ reference segments. Analysis was restricted to V-J combinations with a frequency above 0.0001, which covered 98% to 99.2% of repertoires. A TCS score was defined as the ratio between F50 (clonal expansion) and ExV (chaos), using BLOSUM62-based TCRdist between CDR3 peptides within each V-J. Welch's t-statistics and random forest reduced some 510 V-J features to 13, which were used in a naive Bayes classifier (R e1071). Thyroid-blood repertoire similarity was quantified with the Morisita-Horn index. In TCRdb, the public reads were trimmed at Q25 with fastp and aligned with MiXCR, with productive beta chains retained. Duplicate CDR3 protein sequences are folded into a single record with the most common DNA and genes. The V and J calls and clone size are TCRdb's, not the authors'. The sample table records hundreds of thousands of distinct CDR3 sequences; roughly 14% of these occur just once. The top ten hold roughly 4.5% of the sample.

Beyond this particular receptor, the publication reports: A model built on a 13 V-J signature distinguished ophthalmopathy from stable hyperthyroidism, reaching 85% to 90% sensitivity and around 81% specificity in cross-validation and 80%/75% in testing. Most expanded thyroid clonotypes (frequency above 0.001) were also found in blood, which suggests that blood repertoires may mirror thyroid immune responses. During validation, the model predicted progression to ophthalmopathy a median of about 6.3 months ahead of onset, with around 65% sensitivity and 72.22% specificity. Sample size was not statistically predetermined, and blinding of investigators to group allocation was not performed.

Moderately to severely active disease, a Clinical Activity Score of at least 3, a NOSPECS grade of at least 4, and a duration under 3 months were present in ophthalmopathy patients. Any patient with an uncontrolled infection, another autoimmune disease, pregnancy or lactation was excluded. Clinical symptoms, serum thyroxine and TRAb, thyroid ultrasound, and orbital computed tomography formed the basis for the diagnoses. Ficoll-Paque density gradient centrifugation was used to isolate PBMCs from around 9.1 ml of fresh peripheral blood. Total RNA was extracted using Trizol reagent, and RNA quality was assessed on an Agilent 2100 Bioanalyzer.

The receptor was isolated from a woman aged 40 to 50 with Graves' ophthalmopathy. In this chain, TRBV7-2 is recombined with TRBJ2-7; the D region is possibly TRBD1 or TRBD2, each matching across 5 bases. The sequencing sample was made of blood. The CDR3 has the sequence CASSLAGAYGQYF. The nucleotide sequence is given as TGTGCCAGCAGCTTAGCCGGGGCCTACGGGCAGTACTTC.